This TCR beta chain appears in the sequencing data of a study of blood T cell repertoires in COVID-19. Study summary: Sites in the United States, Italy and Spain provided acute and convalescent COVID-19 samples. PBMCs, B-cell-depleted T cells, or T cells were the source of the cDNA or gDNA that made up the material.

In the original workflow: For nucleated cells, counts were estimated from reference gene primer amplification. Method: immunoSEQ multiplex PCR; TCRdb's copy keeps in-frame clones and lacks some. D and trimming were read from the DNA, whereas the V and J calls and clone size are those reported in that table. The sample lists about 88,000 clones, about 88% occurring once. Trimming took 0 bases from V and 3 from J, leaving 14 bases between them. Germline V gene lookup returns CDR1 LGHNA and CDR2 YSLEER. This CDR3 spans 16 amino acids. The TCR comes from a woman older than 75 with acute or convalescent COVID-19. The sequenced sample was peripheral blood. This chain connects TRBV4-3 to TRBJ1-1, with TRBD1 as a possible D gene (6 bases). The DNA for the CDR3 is TGCGCCAGCAGCCAAGAGATTAACCAGGGGTACACTGAAGCTTTCTTT. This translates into CASSQEINQGYTEAFF.